This T cell receptor (beta chain) came from a study of technical replicates of blood from several donors. The CDR3 covers 16 residues. Here immunoSEQ multiplex PCR was the method, and the copy in TCRdb shows in-frame clones only, minus some. The sample holds about 44,000 clones; 96% are singletons and the top ten take approximately 0.37%. The chain is built from TRBV21-1 and TRBJ2-7; the D call of TRBD2 is as the table states it, not checked on the DNA. TRBV21-1 counts as a pseudogene. The sequenced sample consisted of T cells isolated from PBMCs. The sequence came from a human donor in good health. In nucleotides, the CDR3 is TGTGCCAGCAGCAAAGCTACTAGCGGTAGCTCCTACGAGCAGTACTTC. Translated: CASSKATSGSSYEQYF.